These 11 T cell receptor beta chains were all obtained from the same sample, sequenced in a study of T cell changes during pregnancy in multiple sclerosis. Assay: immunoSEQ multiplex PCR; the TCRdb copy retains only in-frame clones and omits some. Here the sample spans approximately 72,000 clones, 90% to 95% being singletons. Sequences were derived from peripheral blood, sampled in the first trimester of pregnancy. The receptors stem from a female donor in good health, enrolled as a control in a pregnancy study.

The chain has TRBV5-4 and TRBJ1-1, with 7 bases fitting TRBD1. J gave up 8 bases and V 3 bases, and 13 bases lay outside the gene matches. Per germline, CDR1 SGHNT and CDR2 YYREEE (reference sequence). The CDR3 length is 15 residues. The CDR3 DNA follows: TGTGCCAGCAGCTCATGGGACAGACGACGGGACGAAGCTTTCTTT. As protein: CASSSWDRRRDEAFF.

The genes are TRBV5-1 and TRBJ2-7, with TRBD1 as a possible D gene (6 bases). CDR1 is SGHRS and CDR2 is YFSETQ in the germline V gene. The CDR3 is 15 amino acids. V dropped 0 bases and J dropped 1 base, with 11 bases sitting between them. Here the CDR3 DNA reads TGCGCCAGCAGCTTGGGGACAGCCGATTCCTACGAGCAGTACTTC. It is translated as CASSLGTADSYEQYF.

The CDR3 coding sequence is TGTGCCAGCAGCTCGACGCGGGGGATGAACACTGAAGCTTTCTTT. Amino acids: CASSSTRGMNTEAFF. The chain couples TRBV5-6 to TRBJ1-1; D might be TRBD1 (5 bases). V lost 3 bases, J lost 0 bases, and 12 bases lay in between. Germline lookup yields CDR1 SGHDT and CDR2 YYEEEE. The CDR3 contains 15 residues.

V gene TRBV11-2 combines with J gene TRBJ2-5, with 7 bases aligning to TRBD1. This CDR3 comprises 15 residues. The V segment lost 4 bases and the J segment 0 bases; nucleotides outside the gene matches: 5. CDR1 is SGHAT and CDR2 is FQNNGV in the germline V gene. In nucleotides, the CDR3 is TGTGCCAGCAGCTCCGGGACAGTCTACCAAGAGACCCAGTACTTC. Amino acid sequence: CASSSGTVYQETQYF.

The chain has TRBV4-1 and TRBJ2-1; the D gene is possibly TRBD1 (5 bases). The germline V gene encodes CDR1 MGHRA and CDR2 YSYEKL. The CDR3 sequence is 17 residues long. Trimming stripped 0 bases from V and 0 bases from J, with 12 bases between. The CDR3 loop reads CASSQDQGVGSYNEQFF. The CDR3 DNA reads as TGCGCCAGCAGCCAAGATCAAGGGGTAGGCTCCTACAATGAGCAGTTCTTC.

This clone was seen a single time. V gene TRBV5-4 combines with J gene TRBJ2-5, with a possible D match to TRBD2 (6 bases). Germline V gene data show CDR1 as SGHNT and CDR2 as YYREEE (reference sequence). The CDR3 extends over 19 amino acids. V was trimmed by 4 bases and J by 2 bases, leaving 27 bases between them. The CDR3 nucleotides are TGTGCCAGCAGCCCCAAGGAAGGTGGCAGGCGGGATTCTCAAGAGACCCAGTACTTC. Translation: CASSPKEGGRRDSQETQYF.

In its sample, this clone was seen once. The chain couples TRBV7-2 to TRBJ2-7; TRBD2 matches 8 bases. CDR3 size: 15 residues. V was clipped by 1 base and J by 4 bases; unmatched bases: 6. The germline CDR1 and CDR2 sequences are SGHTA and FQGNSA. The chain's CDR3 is CASSLVGLAGYEQYF. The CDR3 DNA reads TGTGCCAGCAGCTTAGTAGGACTAGCCGGATACGAGCAGTACTTC.

This CDR3 reads CASSSIGGVSYNEQFF. CDR3 bases: TGTGCCAGCAGTTCCATCGGGGGGGTCTCCTACAATGAGCAGTTCTTC. The chain recombines TRBV28 with TRBJ2-1; 8 nucleotides match TRBD2. The CDR3 loop spans 16 amino acids. Germline V gives CDR1 MDHEN, CDR2 SYDVKM. V was clipped by 4 bases and J by 0 bases; unmatched bases: 5.

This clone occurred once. CDR3 amino acids: CASSLPGSTNEKLFF. The CDR3 region has the DNA TGTGCCAGCAGTTTACCGGGATCAACTAATGAAAAACTGTTTTTT. The chain employs TRBV28 and TRBJ1-4; D gene ambiguous. Germline CDR1 and CDR2: MDHEN and SYDVKM. The CDR3 spans 15 residues. The ends were cut back, 2 bases at V and 0 bases at J, with 7 bases in the middle.

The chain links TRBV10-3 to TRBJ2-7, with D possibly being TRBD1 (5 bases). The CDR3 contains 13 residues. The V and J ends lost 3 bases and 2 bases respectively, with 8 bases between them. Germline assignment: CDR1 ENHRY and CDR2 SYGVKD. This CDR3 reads CAISEIGAYEQYF. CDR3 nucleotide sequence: TGTGCCATCAGTGAAATAGGGGCCTACGAGCAGTACTTC.

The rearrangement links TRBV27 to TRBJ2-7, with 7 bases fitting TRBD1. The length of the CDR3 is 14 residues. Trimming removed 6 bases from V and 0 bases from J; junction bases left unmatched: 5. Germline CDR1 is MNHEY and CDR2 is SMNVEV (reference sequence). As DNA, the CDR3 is TGTGCCAGCAGCCCTAGGACAGGCTCCTACGAGCAGTACTTC. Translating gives CASSPRTGSYEQYF.